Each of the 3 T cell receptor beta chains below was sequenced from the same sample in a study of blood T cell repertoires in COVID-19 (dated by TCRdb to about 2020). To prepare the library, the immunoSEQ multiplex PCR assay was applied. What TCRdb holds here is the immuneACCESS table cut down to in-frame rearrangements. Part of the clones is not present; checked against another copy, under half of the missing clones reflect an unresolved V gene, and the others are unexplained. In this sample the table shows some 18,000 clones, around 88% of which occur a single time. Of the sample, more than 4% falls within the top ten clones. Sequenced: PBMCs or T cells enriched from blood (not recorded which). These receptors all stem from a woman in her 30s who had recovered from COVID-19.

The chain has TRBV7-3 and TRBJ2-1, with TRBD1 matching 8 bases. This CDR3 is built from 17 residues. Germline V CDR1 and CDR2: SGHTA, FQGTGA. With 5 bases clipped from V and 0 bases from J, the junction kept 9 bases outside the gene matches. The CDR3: CASSRTGIANSYNEQFF. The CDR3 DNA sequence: TGTGCCAGCAGCAGGACAGGGATAGCAAACTCCTACAATGAGCAGTTCTTC.

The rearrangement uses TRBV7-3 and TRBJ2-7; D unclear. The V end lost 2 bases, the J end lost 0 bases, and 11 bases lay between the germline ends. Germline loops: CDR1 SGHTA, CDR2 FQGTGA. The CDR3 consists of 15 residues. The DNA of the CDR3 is TGTGCCAGCAGCTTAGGGCAGCCAGCCTCCTACGAGCAGTACTTC. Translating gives CASSLGQPASYEQYF.

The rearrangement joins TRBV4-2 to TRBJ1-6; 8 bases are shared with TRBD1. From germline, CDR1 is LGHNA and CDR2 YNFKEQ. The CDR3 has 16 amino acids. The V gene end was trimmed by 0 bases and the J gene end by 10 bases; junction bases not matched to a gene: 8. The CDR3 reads CASSQDYDRGWSPLHF. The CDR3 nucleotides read TGTGCCAGCAGCCAAGATTACGACAGGGGATGGTCACCCCTCCACTTT.